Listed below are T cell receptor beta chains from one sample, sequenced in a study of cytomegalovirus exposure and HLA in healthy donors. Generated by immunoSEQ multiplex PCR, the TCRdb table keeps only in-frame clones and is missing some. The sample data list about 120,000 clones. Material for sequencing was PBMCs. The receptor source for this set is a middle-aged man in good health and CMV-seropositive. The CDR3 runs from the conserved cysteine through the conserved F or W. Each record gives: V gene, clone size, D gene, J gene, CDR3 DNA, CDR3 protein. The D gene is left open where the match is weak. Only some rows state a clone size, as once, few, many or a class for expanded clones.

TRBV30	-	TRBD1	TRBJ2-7	TGTGCCTGGACTAACCAGGACAGGGGGAAGCAGTACTTC	CAWTNQDRGKQYF
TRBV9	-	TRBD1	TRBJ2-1	TGTGCCAGCAGCGTAAAGGGGGCCCTCAATGAGCAGTTCTTC	CASSVKGALNEQFF
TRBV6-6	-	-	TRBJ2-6	TGTGCCAGCAGTTACGGACAGAACTCTGGGGCCAACGTCCTGACTTTC	CASSYGQNSGANVLTF
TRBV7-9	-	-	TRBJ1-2	TGTGCCAGCAGTCGGGGGAACTATGGCTACACCTTC	CASSRGNYGYTF
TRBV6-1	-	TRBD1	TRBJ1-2	TGTGCCAGCAGTCAAGGGGGTTCCTATTACAGGGGGCCGGTCGTTTTACACACCTTC	CASSQGGSYYRGPVVLHTF
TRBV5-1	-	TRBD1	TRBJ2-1	TGCGCCAGCAGCGATACAGGGGGCCCTCACAATGAGCAGTTCTTC	CASSDTGGPHNEQFF
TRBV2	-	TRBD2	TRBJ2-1	TGTGCCAGCAGTGAAAACTTCTCGACTAGCGGGTCATCCAAGAGGTCCTACAATGAGCAGTTCTTC	CASSENFSTSGSSKRSYNEQFF
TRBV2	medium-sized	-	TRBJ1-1	TGTGCCAGCAGTGGCGGGCAGAACACTGAAGCTTTCTTT	CASSGGQNTEAFF
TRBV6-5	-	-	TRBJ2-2	TGTGCCAGCAGTTACTCGAGGGAGAGCACCGGGGAGCTGTTTTTT	CASSYSRESTGELFF
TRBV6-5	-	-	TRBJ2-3	TGTGCCAGCTATAGCACAGATACGCAGTATTTT	CASYSTDTQYF
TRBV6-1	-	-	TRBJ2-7	TGTGCCAGCAGTGAACTAAGACAGGGGAGGGAAAACTTC	CASSELRQGRENF
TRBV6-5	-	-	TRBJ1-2	TGTGCCAGCAGTTATGAGGGAGTCTATGGCTACACCTTC	CASSYEGVYGYTF
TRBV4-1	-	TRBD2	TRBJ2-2	TGCGCCAGCAGCCATGCAACTGGGGGAGGGCGTACCGGGGAGCTGTTTTTT	CASSHATGGGRTGELFF
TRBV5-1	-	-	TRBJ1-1	TGCGCCAGCAGCTTGTCTAGCTTGGACACTGAAGCTTTCTTT	CASSLSSLDTEAFF
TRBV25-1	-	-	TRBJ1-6	TGTGCCAGCAGTGAATCAGGAGGGAATTCACCCCTCCACTTT	CASSESGGNSPLHF
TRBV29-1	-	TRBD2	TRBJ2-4	TGCAGCGTTGCGGGGGGAGACGGGAAAAACATTCAGTACTTC	CSVAGGDGKNIQYF
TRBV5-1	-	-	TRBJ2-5	TGCGCCAGCAGCTTGGTTGTAGGAAACAGGGTCGCAATTGAGACCCAGTACTTC	CASSLVVGNRVAIETQYF
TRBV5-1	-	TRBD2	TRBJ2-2	TGCGCCAGCAGCTTGGGGGGACTAGCCACGGACACCGGGGAGCTGTTTTTT	CASSLGGLATDTGELFF
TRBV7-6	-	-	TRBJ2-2	TGTGCCAGCAGCAGTCTAACCGGGGAGCTGTTTTTT	CASSSLTGELFF
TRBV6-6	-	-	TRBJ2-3	TGTGCCAGCAGTTTGGGGACACTCAGCACAGATACGCAGTATTTT	CASSLGTLSTDTQYF
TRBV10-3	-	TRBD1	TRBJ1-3	TGTGCCATCAGTGACCTCCGGACAGGGAGCCCTGGAAACACCATATATTTT	CAISDLRTGSPGNTIYF
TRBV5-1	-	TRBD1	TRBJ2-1	TGCGCCAGCAGAATCGACAGGGTGGCCTACAATGAGCAGTTCTTC	CASRIDRVAYNEQFF
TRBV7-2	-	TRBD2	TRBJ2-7	TGTGCCAGCAGCTTCAGCGGGAGGGGCATAGAGCAGTACTTC	CASSFSGRGIEQYF
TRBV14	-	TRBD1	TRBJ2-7	TGTGCCAGCAGCCAACGCGACAGGGGATGGGACGAGCAGTACTTC	CASSQRDRGWDEQYF
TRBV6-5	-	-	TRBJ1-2	TGTGCCAGCAGTTCTGGGACGGAGGGAGGCTACACCTTC	CASSSGTEGGYTF
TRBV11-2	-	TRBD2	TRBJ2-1	TGTGCCAGCAGCTTAGGTAGGAGCGGGGGCGAGGTTGGTGAGCAGTTCTTC	CASSLGRSGGEVGEQFF
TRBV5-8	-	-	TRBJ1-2	TGTGCCAGCAGCTTGGCAGGGCGCAAATACAACTATGGCTACACCTTC	CASSLAGRKYNYGYTF
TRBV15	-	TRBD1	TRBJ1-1	TGTGCCACCAGCCCGGACAGGGGGGGAACTGAAGCTTTCTTT	CATSPDRGGTEAFF
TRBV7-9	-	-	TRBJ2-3	TGTGCCAGCAGCCTGGGTGAGCAGCGGAGTACGGATACGCAGTATTTT	CASSLGEQRSTDTQYF
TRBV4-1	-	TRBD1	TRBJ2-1	TGCGCCAGCAGCCAAGCGGGACAGGGGTCCTACAATGAGCAGTTCTTC	CASSQAGQGSYNEQFF
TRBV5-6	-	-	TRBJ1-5	TGTGCCAGCAGCTTGGGGCATCTCGACAATCAGCCCCAGCATTTT	CASSLGHLDNQPQHF
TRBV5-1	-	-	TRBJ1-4	TGCGCCAGCAGCTCCGGGATCGTTTCGGCTAATGAAAAACTGTTTTTT	CASSSGIVSANEKLFF
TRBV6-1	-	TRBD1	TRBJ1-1	TGTGCCAGCAGTGCAGGGGGATCTGACACTGAAGCTTTCTTT	CASSAGGSDTEAFF
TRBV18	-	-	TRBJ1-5	TGTGCCAGCTCAGAAAGGGGTTATAGCAATCAGCCCCAGCATTTT	CASSERGYSNQPQHF
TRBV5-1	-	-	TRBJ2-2	TGCGCCAGCCTCTTCGTCTCTGAGCTGTTTTTT	CASLFVSELFF
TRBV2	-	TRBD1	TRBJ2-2	TGTGCCAGCAGCGTGGACAGGGGGCAGGACACCGGGGAGCTGTTTTTT	CASSVDRGQDTGELFF
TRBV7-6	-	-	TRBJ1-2	TGTGCCAGCAGCCCCGGGGTTGATGGCTATGGCTACACCTTC	CASSPGVDGYGYTF
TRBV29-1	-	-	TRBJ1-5	TGCAGCGTTGGACTGGTAGGAGGTCAGCCCCAGCATTTT	CSVGLVGGQPQHF
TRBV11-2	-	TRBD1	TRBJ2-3	TGTGCCAGCAGCTACAGGGGGCGGACAGATACGCAGTATTTT	CASSYRGRTDTQYF
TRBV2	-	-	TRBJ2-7	TGTGCCAGCAGAAATTCGGGACTCACCTACGAGCAGTACTTC	CASRNSGLTYEQYF
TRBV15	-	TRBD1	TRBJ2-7	TGTGCCACCAGCAAAGAGGACAGGGAGGCCCACGAGCAGTACTTC	CATSKEDREAHEQYF
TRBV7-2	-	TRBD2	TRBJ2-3	TGTGCCAGCAGCCCATCCACGGTACTAGCGGGAGTCACAGATACGCAGTATTTT	CASSPSTVLAGVTDTQYF
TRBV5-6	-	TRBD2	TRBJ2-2	TGTACCAGCAGCTTCACCGGGACTAGCGGGAGGGCAAGCGGGGAGCTGTTTTTT	CTSSFTGTSGRASGELFF
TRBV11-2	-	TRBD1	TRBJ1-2	TGTGCCAGCAGCCCCCTAGGACAGGGACTCTATGGCTACACCTTC	CASSPLGQGLYGYTF
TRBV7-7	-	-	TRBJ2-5	TGTGCCAGCAGCCCCGGACTTCAAGAGACCCAGTACTTC	CASSPGLQETQYF
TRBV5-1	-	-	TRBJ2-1	TGCGCCAGTAGGGGACAAGGGCCCTACAATGAGCAGTTCTTC	CASRGQGPYNEQFF
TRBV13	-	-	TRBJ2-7	TGTGCCAGCAGCTTGGTTGGGGGCACCTACGAGCAGTACTTC	CASSLVGGTYEQYF
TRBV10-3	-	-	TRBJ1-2	TGTGCCATCAGGGACGACAGGCGCCAACCCTATGGCTACACCTTC	CAIRDDRRQPYGYTF
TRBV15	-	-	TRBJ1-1	TGTGCCACCAGCAGGGCCCCGGGACCTGGAGGGACTGAAGCTTTCTTT	CATSRAPGPGGTEAFF
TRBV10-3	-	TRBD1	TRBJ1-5	TGTGCCATCAGTGAGTCAGGACAGGGTTATCAGCCCCAGCATTTT	CAISESGQGYQPQHF
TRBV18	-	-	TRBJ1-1	TGTGTCAGCTCACCACCGGTCTCAGGGATGAACACTGAAGCTTTCTTT	CVSSPPVSGMNTEAFF
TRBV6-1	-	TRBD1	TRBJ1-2	TGTGCCAGCAGTTCGGACAGGTCGTCGGGGTGGGGCTACACCTTC	CASSSDRSSGWGYTF